This TCR beta chain is drawn from a study of blood T cells in healthy people across ages (dated by TCRdb to the mid-2010s). Regarding the research as a whole: In model experiments, roughly one uniquely barcoded TCR beta cDNA molecule per two T cells was captured by template switching. To track age-related changes in TCR beta repertoire diversity, the study relied on deep sequencing normalized with unique cDNA molecular identifiers. The donors were split into four age groups: young (average around 15 years), middle-aged (around 40), aged (more than 60) and long-lived (under 85). To avoid experimental bias, donors of different ages were distributed randomly across sequencing lanes. The study analyzed two additional independent replicas of 1 million unique cDNA reads from the same blood draw for two donors, one aged 18 to 30 and one aged 80 or older. Findings and caveats that apply to the study as a whole: As age increased, observed TCR beta diversity per million T cells dropped in a roughly linear way, and a significant reduction was already evident by age 40. Since profiling was done on bulk unsorted PBMCs, naive and antigen-experienced compartments could not be conclusively compared. Compared with the aged group, the long-lived group had more naive CD4+ T cells, fewer expanded clones and increased TCR diversity, suggesting age selection. Estimates of total diversity based on one million sequenced T cells were considered lower bounds and underestimates. A strong correlation was found between observed TCR beta diversity and the percentage of naive T cells measured by flow cytometry. Because the CMV infection status of the donors was unknown, age-related changes in expanded clonotypes may potentially have been confounded.

Systemically healthy Caucasian individuals from Russia, 39 in total and aged about 6 to 95 years, were included as donors. Each donor gave approximately 9.3 milliliters of peripheral blood, collected into EDTA-treated Vacutainer tubes. Ficoll-Paque density-gradient centrifugation was used to isolate PBMCs, with at least 6.5 million obtained per sample. Total RNA was extracted from PBMCs with Trizol reagent, with at least 5 micrograms obtained per sample. The percentages of naive CD45RAhigh/CD27high T cells were determined by flow cytometry on a PBMC aliquot from every donor. This clonotype turned up a few times. This receptor's antigen is unknown. Base qualities are missing; no much larger clone stands one base away. The library came from 5' RACE. Reads for this sample came from an Illumina HiSeq 2500. A second PCR of about 6 to 11 cycles was performed with a sample-barcoded 5' primer and a J-beta primer mix. A unique molecular identifier was introduced onto each TCR beta cDNA molecule by a template-switch 5' adaptor carrying 12 random nucleotides. Each sample yielded at least 2.5 million CDR3-containing paired-end reads. All of the RNA was converted into first-strand cDNA using the Mint cDNA synthesis kit, with a TRBC-specific oligonucleotide serving as the primer. Following uracil-DNA glycosylase treatment, a first 18-cycle PCR with universal primers M1SS and BC2_uni_R was performed on all cDNA. The authors processed their data as follows. Normalization of each sample was performed by random selection of 1 million high-quality reads, each carrying a distinct molecular identifier. Instead of being binned into consensus sequences, reads that shared molecular identifiers were thrown out. MiTCR, with a Q25 quality threshold and the strictest error-elimination algorithm, was used for CDR3 identification, clonotype clustering and error correction. A nonparametric unseen species model with Euler transformation was used to estimate lower-bound total TCR beta diversity. TCRdb applied fastp at Q25 and MiXCR to the public reads, then kept only in-frame beta chains. Duplicate CDR3 protein sequences are folded into a single record with the most common DNA and genes. The V and J calls shown here were made by TCRdb, not taken from the authors' results. Present in this sample are roughly 2 million distinct CDR3 sequences, roughly 52% of which were seen just once. The top ten clones comprise 2% to 2.5% of the sample.

CDR1 and CDR2 were assigned from the germline V gene as MNHEY and SVGAGI. The CDR3 has 15 amino acids, counting the end cysteine and phenylalanine. CDR3 DNA is the only sequence kept; it has 45 bases, read in frame from the first base. V loses 5 bases, J loses 5 bases, and the germline ends lie 17 bases apart. The rearrangement joined TRBV6-5 to TRBJ2-3; TRBD2 is a weak D gene call, 7 bases matching. The TCR originated in a woman in her 40s in good health. The sample consisted of blood. The DNA reads TGTGCCAGCAGTGTAAACGGGGGGCCGGAAGATACGCAGTATTTT. It specifies CASSVNGGPEDTQYF.